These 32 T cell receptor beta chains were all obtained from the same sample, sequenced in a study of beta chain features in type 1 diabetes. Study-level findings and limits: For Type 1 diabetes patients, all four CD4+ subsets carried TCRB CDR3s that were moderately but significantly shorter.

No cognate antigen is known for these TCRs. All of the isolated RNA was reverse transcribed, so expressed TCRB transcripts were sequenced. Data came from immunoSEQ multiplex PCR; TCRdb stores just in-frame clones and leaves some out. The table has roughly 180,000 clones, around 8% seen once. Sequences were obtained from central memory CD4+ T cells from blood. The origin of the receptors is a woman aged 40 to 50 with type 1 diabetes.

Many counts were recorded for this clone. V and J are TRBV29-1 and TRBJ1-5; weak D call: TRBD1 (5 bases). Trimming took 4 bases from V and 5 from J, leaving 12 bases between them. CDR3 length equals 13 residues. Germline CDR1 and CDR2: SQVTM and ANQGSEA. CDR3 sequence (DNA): TGCAGCGTTGCGGGGGAAGGGGATCAGCCCCAGCATTTT. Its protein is CSVAGEGDQPQHF.

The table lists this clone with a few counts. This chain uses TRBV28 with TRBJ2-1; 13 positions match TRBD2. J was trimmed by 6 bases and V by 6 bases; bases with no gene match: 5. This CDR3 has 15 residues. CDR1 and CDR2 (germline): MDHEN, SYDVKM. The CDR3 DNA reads TGTGCCAGCAGCACGACTAGCGGGGGGCTCAATGAGCAGTTCTTC. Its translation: CASSTTSGGLNEQFF.

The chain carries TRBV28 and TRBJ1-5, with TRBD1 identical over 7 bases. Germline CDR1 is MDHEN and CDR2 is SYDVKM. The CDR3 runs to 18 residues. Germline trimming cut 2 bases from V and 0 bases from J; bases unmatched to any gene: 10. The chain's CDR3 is CASSLGSLGQHSNQPQHF. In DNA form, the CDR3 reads TGTGCCAGCAGTTTAGGGTCTCTGGGACAGCATAGCAATCAGCCCCAGCATTTT.

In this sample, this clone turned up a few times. Here the CDR3 DNA reads TGTGCCAGCAGCGTAGATCAGCGGGAGAACGGGGAGCTGTTTTTT. Its translation: CASSVDQRENGELFF. V and J are TRBV9 and TRBJ2-2; the match to TRBD2 covers 8 bases. Germline V gives CDR1 SGDLS, CDR2 YYNGEE. CDR3 length: 15 residues. The ends lost 0 bases at V and 7 bases at J; junction bases unmatched: 5.

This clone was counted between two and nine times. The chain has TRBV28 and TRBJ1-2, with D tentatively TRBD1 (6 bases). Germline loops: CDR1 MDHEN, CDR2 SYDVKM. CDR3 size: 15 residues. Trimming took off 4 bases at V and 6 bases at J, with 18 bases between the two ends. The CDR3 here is CASSSGGGLRDGYTF. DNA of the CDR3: TGTGCCAGCAGTTCCGGCGGGGGGCTAAGAGATGGCTACACCTTC.

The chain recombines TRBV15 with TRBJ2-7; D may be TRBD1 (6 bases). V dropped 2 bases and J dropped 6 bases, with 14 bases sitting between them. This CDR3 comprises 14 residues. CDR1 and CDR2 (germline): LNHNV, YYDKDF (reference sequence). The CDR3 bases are TGTGCCACCAGCAGACTCGGGACATTGGGCGAGCAGTACTTC. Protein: CATSRLGTLGEQYF.

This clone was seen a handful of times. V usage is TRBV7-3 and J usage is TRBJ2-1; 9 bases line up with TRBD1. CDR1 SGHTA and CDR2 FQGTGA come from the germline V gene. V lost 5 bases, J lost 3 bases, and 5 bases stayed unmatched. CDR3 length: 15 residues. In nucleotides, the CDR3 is TGTGCCAGCAGCGCCGACAGGGGGATCTACAATGAGCAGTTCTTC. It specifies CASSADRGIYNEQFF.

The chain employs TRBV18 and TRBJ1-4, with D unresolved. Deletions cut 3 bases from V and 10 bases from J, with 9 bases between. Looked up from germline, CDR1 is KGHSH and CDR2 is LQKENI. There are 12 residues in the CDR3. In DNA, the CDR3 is TGTGCCAGCTCACCCCCTGAGGGAAAACTGTTTTTT. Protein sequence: CASSPPEGKLFF.

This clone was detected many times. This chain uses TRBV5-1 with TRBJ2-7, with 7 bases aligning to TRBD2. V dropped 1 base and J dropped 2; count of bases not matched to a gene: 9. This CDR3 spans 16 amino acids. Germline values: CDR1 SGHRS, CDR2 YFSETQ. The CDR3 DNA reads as TGCGCCAGCAGCTTGACGGTTGGCGGGGGAACCTACGAGCAGTACTTC. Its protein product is CASSLTVGGGTYEQYF.

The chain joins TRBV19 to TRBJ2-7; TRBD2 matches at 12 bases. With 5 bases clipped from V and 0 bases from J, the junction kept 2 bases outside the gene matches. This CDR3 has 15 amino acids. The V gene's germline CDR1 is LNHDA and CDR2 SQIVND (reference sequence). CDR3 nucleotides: TGTGCCAGTAGTTTGACTAGCGGGAGCTCCTACGAGCAGTACTTC. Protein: CASSLTSGSSYEQYF.

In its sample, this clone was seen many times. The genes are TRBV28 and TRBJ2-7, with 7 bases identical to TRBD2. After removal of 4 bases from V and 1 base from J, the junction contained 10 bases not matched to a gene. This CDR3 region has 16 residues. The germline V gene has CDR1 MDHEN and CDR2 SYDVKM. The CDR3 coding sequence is TGTGCCAGCAGTTCTCCACAGCGGGGTCTGTCCTACGAGCAGTACTTC. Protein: CASSSPQRGLSYEQYF.

For the CDR3, the DNA is TGCGCCAGCAGCGGCGGGGACGCCAACACTGAAGCTTTCTTT. Its translation: CASSGGDANTEAFF. The rearrangement joins TRBV5-1 to TRBJ1-1, with a possible D match to TRBD1 (5 bases). CDR3 length: 14 residues. V gave up 4 bases and J gave up 2 bases, with 12 bases separating them. Germline-derived CDR1 and CDR2 are SGHRS and YFSETQ.

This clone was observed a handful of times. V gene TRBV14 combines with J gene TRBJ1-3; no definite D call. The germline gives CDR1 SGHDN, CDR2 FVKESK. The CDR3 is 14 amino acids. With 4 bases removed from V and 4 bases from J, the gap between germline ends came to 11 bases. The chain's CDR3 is CASSPAGVGNTIYF. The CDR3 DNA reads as TGTGCCAGCAGCCCCGCCGGAGTCGGAAACACCATATATTTT.

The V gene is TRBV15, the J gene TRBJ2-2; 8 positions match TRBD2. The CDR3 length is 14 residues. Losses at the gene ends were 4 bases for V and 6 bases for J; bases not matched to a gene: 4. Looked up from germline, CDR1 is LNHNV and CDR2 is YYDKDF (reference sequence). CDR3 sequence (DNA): TGTGCCACCAGCAAGAACGGGAGGGCCGGGGAGCTGTTTTTT. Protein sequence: CATSKNGRAGELFF.

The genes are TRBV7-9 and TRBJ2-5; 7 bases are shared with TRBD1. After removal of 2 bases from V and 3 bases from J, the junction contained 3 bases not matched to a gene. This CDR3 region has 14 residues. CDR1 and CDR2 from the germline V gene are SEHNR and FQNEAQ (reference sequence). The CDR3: CASSLIGTEETQYF. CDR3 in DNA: TGTGCCAGCAGCTTAATTGGGACAGAAGAGACCCAGTACTTC.

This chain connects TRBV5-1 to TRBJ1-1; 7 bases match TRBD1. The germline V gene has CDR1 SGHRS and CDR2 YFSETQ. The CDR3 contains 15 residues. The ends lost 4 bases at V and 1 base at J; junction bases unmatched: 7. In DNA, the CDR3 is TGCGCCAGCAGCCCCGGGGCAGGGGGGAACACTGAAGCTTTCTTT. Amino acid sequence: CASSPGAGGNTEAFF.

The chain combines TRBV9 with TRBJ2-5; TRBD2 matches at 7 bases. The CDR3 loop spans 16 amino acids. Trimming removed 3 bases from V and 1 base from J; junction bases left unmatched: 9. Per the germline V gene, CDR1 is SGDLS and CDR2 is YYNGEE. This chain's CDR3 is CASSADQLAAQETQYF. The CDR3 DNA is TGTGCCAGCAGCGCAGACCAGCTAGCGGCCCAAGAGACCCAGTACTTC.

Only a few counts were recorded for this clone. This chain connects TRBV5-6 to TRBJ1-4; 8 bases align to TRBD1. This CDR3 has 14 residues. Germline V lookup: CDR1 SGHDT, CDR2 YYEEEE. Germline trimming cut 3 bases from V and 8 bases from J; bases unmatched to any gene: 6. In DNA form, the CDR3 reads TGTGCCAGCAGCTCAACAGGGGGTAAAGAAAAACTGTTTTTT. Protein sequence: CASSSTGGKEKLFF.

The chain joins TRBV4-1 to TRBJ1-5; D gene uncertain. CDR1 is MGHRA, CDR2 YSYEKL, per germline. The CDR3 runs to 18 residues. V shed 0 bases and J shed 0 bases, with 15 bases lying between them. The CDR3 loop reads CASSQDGRRSYSNQPQHF. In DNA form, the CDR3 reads TGCGCCAGCAGCCAAGATGGAAGGAGAAGCTATAGCAATCAGCCCCAGCATTTT.

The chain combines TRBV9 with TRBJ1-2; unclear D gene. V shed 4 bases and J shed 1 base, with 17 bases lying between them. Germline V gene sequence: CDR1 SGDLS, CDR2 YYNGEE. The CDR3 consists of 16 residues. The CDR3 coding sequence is TGTGCCAGCAGCCCGGTCGGGGTCGCCTTTAACTATGGCTACACCTTC. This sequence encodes CASSPVGVAFNYGYTF. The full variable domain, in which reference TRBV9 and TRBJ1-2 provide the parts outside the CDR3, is DSGVTQTPKHLITATGQRVTLRCSPRSGDLSVYWYQQSLDQGLQFLIQYYNGEERAKGNILERFSAQQFPDLHSELNLSSLELGDSALYFCASSPVGVAFNYGYTFGSGTRLTVV.

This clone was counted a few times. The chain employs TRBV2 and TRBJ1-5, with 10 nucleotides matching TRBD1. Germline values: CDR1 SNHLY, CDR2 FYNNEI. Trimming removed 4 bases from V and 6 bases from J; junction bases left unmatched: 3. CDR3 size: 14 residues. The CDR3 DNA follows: TGTGCCAGCAGTGGGACAGGGGGAAGTCAGCCCCAGCATTTT. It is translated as CASSGTGGSQPQHF.

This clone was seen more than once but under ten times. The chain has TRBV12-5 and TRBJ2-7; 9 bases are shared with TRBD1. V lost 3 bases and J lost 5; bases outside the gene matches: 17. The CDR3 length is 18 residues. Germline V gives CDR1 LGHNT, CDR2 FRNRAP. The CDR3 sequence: CASGFPRDRETAENEQYF. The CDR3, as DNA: TGTGCTAGTGGTTTCCCACGGGACAGGGAAACGGCGGAAAACGAGCAGTACTTC. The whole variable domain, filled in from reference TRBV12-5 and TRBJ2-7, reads DARVTQTPRHKVTEMGQEVTMRCQPILGHNTVFWYRQTMMQGLELLAYFRNRAPLDDSGMPKDRFSAEMPDATLATLKIQPSEPRDSAVYFCASGFPRDRETAENEQYFGPGTRLTVT.

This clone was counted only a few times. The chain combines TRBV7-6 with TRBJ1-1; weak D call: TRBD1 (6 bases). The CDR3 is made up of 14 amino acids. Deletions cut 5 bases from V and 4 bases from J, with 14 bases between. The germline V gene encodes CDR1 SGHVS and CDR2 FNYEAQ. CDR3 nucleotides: TGTGCCAGCAGCCCAACAGGGTGGGGCACTGAAGCTTTCTTT. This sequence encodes CASSPTGWGTEAFF.

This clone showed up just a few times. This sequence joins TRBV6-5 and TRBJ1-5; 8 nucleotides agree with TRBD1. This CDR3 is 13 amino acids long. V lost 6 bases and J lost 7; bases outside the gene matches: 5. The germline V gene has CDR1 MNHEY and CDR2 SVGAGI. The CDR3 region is CASSLDREQPQHF. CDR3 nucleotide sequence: TGTGCCAGCAGCTTGGACAGGGAACAGCCCCAGCATTTT.

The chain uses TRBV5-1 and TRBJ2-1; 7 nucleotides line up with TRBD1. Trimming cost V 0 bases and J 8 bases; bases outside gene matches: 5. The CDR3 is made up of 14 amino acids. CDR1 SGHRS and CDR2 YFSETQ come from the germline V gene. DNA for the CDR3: TGCGCCAGCAGCTTGGGACAGGGTTGGGATGAGCAGTTCTTC. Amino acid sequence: CASSLGQGWDEQFF.

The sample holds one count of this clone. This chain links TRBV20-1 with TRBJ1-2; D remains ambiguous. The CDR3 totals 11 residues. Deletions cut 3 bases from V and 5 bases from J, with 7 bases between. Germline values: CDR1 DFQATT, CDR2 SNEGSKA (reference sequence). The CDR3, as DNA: TGCAGTGCTAGTCCTGTTTATGGCTACACCTTC. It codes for CSASPVYGYTF.

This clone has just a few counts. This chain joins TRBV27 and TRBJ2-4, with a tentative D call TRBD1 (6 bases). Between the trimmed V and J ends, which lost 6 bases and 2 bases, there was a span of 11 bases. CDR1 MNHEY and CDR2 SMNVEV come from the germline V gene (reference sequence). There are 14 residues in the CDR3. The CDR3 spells CASSLQGSKNIQYF. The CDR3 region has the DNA TGTGCCAGCAGCCTACAGGGTTCCAAAAACATTCAGTACTTC.

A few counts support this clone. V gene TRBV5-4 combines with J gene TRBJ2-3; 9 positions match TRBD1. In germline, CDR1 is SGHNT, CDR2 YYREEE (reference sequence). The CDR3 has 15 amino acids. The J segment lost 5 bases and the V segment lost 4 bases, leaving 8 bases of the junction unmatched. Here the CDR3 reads CASSDGGQGKDTQYF. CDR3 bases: TGTGCCAGCAGCGACGGAGGACAGGGGAAAGATACGCAGTATTTT.

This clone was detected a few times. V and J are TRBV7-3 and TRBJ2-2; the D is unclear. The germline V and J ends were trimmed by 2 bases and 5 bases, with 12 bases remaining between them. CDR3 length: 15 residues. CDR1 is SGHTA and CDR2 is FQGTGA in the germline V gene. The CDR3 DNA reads TGTGCCAGCAGCTTATTGGGCAGATCAACCGGGGAGCTGTTTTTT. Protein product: CASSLLGRSTGELFF.

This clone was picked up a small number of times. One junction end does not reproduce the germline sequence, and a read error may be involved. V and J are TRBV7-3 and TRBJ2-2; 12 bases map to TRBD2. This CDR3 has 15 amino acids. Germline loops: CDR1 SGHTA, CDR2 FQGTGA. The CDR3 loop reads CASSRTSGNAGELFF. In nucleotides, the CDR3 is TGTGCCAGCAGCCGGACTAGCGGGAACGCCGGGGAGCTGTTTTTT.

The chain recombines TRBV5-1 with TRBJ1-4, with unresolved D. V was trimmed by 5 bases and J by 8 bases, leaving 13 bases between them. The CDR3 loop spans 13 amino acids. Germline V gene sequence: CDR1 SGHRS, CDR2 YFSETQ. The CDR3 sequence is CASSAGIREKLFF. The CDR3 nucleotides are TGCGCCAGCAGTGCCGGGATAAGAGAAAAACTGTTTTTT.

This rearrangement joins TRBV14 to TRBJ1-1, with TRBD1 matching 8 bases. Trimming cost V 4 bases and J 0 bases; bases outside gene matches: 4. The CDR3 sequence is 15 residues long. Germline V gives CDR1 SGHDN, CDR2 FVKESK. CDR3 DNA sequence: TGTGCCAGCAGCCGAGGACAGGGAATGAACACTGAAGCTTTCTTT. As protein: CASSRGQGMNTEAFF.